This T cell receptor (beta chain) was retrieved from a study of blood T cell repertoires in COVID-19. For the study at large: Some COVID-19 samples were acute and others convalescent; all came from the United States, Italy and Spain.

Donors were grouped by their self-reported clinical history. During the 2 weeks before they entered the study, exposed participants had met someone with a PCR-confirmed or clinician-diagnosed COVID-19 case. In the original processing: Counts of nucleated cells, estimated from reference gene primer amplification, were obtained. Data came from immunoSEQ multiplex PCR; TCRdb stores just in-frame clones and leaves some out. V and J calls and clone size are those listed in that table; D and trimming were worked out from the DNA. Counted here are under 400,000 clones, about 88% occurring once; the ten biggest clones make up about 0.94%. This CDR3 is 15 amino acids long. Germline CDR1 and CDR2: SGDLS and YYNGEE. Germline trimming cut 3 bases from V and 5 bases from J; bases unmatched to any gene: 10.

Sequences were obtained from PBMCs or T cells enriched from blood (not recorded which). The receptor's source is a woman aged 25 to 39 who had been exposed to COVID-19. The J gene is TRBJ2-5, the V gene TRBV9; 7 bases agree with TRBD2. CDR3 in DNA: TGTGCCAGCAGCGCTCATCCAACTAGCGAGGAGACCCAGTACTTC. Translation: CASSAHPTSEETQYF.